A selection of T cell receptor beta chains follows, all from one sample in a study of OX40 agonist ivuxolimab in advanced cancers. Measured with immunoSEQ multiplex PCR; TCRdb has only the in-frame clones, and not every one. This sample has about 81,000 clones; roughly 91% occur once, and the top ten carry 14%. The sample here was CD4+ or CD8+ T cells sorted from blood, taken in a trial of the OX40 agonist ivuxolimab. The source of these receptors is an adult with an advanced solid tumor such as melanoma, head and neck, liver or kidney cancer. CDR3s leave out the opening cysteine and the closing phenylalanine or tryptophan. Each record gives: V gene, J gene, CDR3 protein.

V: TRBV11-3
J: TRBJ2-6
CDR3: ASSQASRGAGANVLT

V: TRBV7-7
J: TRBJ2-3
CDR3: ASSRTAGTTDTQY

V: TRBV9
J: TRBJ1-4
CDR3: ASSVGADSFNEKLF

V: TRBV27
J: TRBJ1-2
CDR3: ASSSTRDRGLNGGGYT

V: TRBV9
J: TRBJ1-1
CDR3: ASSSHNPGTNTEAF

V: TRBV5-1
J: TRBJ2-5
CDR3: ASSGGLANRETQY

V: TRBV10-1
J: TRBJ2-5
CDR3: ASSEGLEETQY

V: TRBV7-9
J: TRBJ1-2
CDR3: ASSLFDSDGYT

V: TRBV5-6
J: TRBJ2-7
CDR3: ASSSLTSGPYEQY

V: TRBV30
J: TRBJ2-3
CDR3: AWSVRKTDTQY

V: TRBV19
J: TRBJ2-5
CDR3: ASSMAHLRQAGETQY

V: TRBV19
J: TRBJ2-1
CDR3: ASSIGRREQF

V: TRBV5-8
J: TRBJ1-5
CDR3: ASSIGTDSNQPQH

V: TRBV1
J: TRBJ1-2
CDR3: TSSQDKWNYGYT

V: TRBV9
J: TRBJ2-1
CDR3: ASSVQGDSYNEQF

V: TRBV6-1
J: TRBJ1-1
CDR3: ASPTDSNTEAF

V: TRBV10-3
J: TRBJ2-7
CDR3: FPGESYYEQY

V: TRBV12-5
J: TRBJ1-2
CDR3: ASGFEVKGSAKYRGDYGYT

V: TRBV5-4
J: TRBJ2-1
CDR3: ASLGGISYNEQF

V: TRBV7-9
J: TRBJ2-7
CDR3: ASSLEVVASGEDEQY

V: TRBV7-6
J: TRBJ2-5
CDR3: ASSLVGIQETQY

V: TRBV10-3
J: TRBJ1-5
CDR3: AISEQTGDQPQH

V: TRBV30
J: TRBJ1-2
CDR3: AWSEGIGDRYGYT

V: TRBV6-6
J: TRBJ1-1
CDR3: ASSFLTGHDTEAF

V: TRBV25-1
J: TRBJ2-7
CDR3: ASRLSGAPYEQY

V: TRBV6-6
J: TRBJ1-1
CDR3: ASSPRGPSAAF

V: TRBV9
J: TRBJ1-2
CDR3: ASSDEDTGYT

V: TRBV15
J: TRBJ1-2
CDR3: ATSRERGAYGYT

V: TRBV28
J: TRBJ2-7
CDR3: ASSLPGFYEQY

V: TRBV10-3
J: TRBJ1-2
CDR3: AISEWEAGGPYGYT

V: TRBV5-1
J: TRBJ2-1
CDR3: ASSLAGTGDYNEQF

V: TRBV10-2
J: TRBJ1-2
CDR3: ASSEPQVDTNYGYT

V: TRBV4-1
J: TRBJ2-5
CDR3: ASRPQGDGEGWETQY

V: TRBV7-7
J: TRBJ2-7
CDR3: ASSPSGTGSYEQY

V: TRBV29-1
J: TRBJ1-3
CDR3: SVVEGGRSGNTIY

V: TRBV6-5
J: TRBJ1-5
CDR3: ASSYRQGADQPQH

V: TRBV10-1
J: TRBJ2-7
CDR3: ASSEGTGVTYEQY

V: TRBV5-1
J: TRBJ2-1
CDR3: ASSYSGNEQF

V: TRBV28
J: TRBJ2-1
CDR3: ASTARLAGQGNEQF

V: TRBV15
J: TRBJ2-6
CDR3: ATSIAGMTLSGANVLT

V: TRBV6-5
J: TRBJ1-1
CDR3: ASSSLGGMNTEAF

V: TRBV6-5
J: TRBJ1-6
CDR3: ASSYRADANSPLH

V: TRBV4-1
J: TRBJ1-1
CDR3: ASSQVGPVNTEAF

V: TRBV4-3
J: TRBJ2-7
CDR3: ASSTWTGPYEQY

V: TRBV27
J: TRBJ2-7
CDR3: ASRETVSYEQY

V: TRBV13
J: TRBJ1-1
CDR3: ASSLGLNTEAF

V: TRBV6-6
J: TRBJ2-7
CDR3: ASSYGTGGSYEQY

V: TRBV5-1
J: TRBJ1-3
CDR3: ASSLLGGGGNTIY

V: TRBV6-5
J: TRBJ1-1
CDR3: ASKGIRGWTEAF

V: TRBV27
J: TRBJ1-5
CDR3: ASSFSVRQPQH

V: TRBV4-1
J: TRBJ2-7
CDR3: ASSSKGNQGEQY

V: TRBV19
J: TRBJ1-1
CDR3: ASIENTEAF

V: TRBV4-3
J: TRBJ1-5
CDR3: ASSQDGTGFNQPQH

V: TRBV27
J: TRBJ1-5
CDR3: ASSLTPGAGPDQPQH

V: TRBV19
J: TRBJ2-2
CDR3: ASSFPTGELF

V: TRBV15
J: TRBJ1-1
CDR3: ATSRGRKGMNTEAF

V: TRBV7-2
J: TRBJ2-7
CDR3: ASSLAGPIFSYEQY

V: TRBV5-1
J: TRBJ2-1
CDR3: ASSLTGTENNEQF

V: TRBV6-5
J: TRBJ1-1
CDR3: ATPYKENTEAF